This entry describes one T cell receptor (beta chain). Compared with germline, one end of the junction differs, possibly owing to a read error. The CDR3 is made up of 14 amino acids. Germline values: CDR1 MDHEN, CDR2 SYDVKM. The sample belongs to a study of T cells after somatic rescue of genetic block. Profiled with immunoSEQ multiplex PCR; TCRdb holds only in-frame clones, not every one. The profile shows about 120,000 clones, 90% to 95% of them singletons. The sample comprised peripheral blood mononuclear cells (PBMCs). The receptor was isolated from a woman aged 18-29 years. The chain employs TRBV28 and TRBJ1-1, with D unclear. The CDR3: CASSFFRGNTEAFF. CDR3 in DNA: TGTGCCAGCAGTTTCTTTCGGGGTAACACGGAAGCTTTCTTT.